This T cell receptor beta chain comes out of a study of T cells in Graves' hyperthyroidism and ophthalmopathy. This clonotype occurred many times. This CDR3 spans 15 amino acids. CDR1 MDHEN and CDR2 SYDVKM come from the germline V gene. Trimming took off 7 bases at V and 3 bases at J, with 19 bases between the two ends. Amplification targeted TCR beta CDR3 regions from RNA transcripts. Using the HTBI primer set, a first-round RT-PCR was run on the TCR CDR3. TCRdb used MiXCR to reprocess the multiplex PCR reads, holding one entry per CDR3 protein. The repertoire has 350,000 or so distinct CDR3 sequences, about a sixth of them found once; the top ten carry around a sixth. Ophthalmopathy patients showed a Clinical Activity Score of at least 3, NOSPECS grade of at least 4 and duration under 3 months. PBMCs came from 7.5 to 10 ml fresh peripheral blood.

Material for sequencing was blood. The sequence was collected from a woman between 35 and 50 years old with Graves' ophthalmopathy. The rearrangement links TRBV28 to TRBJ2-7, with TRBD2 as a possible D gene (5 bases). CDR3: CASTPASGGLYEQYF. CDR3 nucleotides: TGTGCCAGCACCCCCGCGTCGGGCGGACTCTACGAGCAGTACTTC.